Listed below are T cell receptor beta chains from one sample, sequenced in a study of shared clonotypes between healthy human individuals. This table comes from immunoSEQ multiplex PCR, and its TCRdb copy is limited to in-frame clones, with some not included. The data contain about 2.4 million clones, approximately 93% of them singletons. The sequenced sample consisted of naive CD4+ T cells from PBMCs. The receptors were gathered from a man aged 18 to 35 in good health. Some clones in this sample may be carry-over from other donors' samples. CDR3s include the opening cysteine and the closing phenylalanine or tryptophan. Each record gives: V gene, D gene, clone size, J gene, CDR3 protein, CDR3 DNA. D genes are given only for firm matches. The size of a clone is reported for some rows only, either as once, few or many, or as a class for expanded clones.

v_call: TRBV7-9; d_call: -; clone_size: -; j_call: TRBJ1-1; cdr3_aa: CASSLGSSMNTEAFF; cdr3_nt: TGTGCCAGCAGCTTAGGCAGTTCTATGAACACTGAAGCTTTCTTT
v_call: TRBV29-1; d_call: TRBD2; clone_size: -; j_call: TRBJ2-3; cdr3_aa: CSVEATSGRAGGKYTQYF; cdr3_nt: TGCAGCGTTGAAGCGACTAGCGGGAGGGCCGGTGGGAAATATACGCAGTATTTT
v_call: TRBV4-3; d_call: -; clone_size: once; j_call: TRBJ1-1; cdr3_aa: CASSQEARLGEAFF; cdr3_nt: TGCGCCAGCAGCCAAGAGGCCAGGCTGGGTGAAGCTTTCTTT
v_call: TRBV28; d_call: -; clone_size: -; j_call: TRBJ2-5; cdr3_aa: CASTLGETQYF; cdr3_nt: TGTGCCAGCACTTTGGGCGAGACCCAGTACTTC
v_call: TRBV7-9; d_call: TRBD1; clone_size: -; j_call: TRBJ2-3; cdr3_aa: CASSLVQGRGTQYF; cdr3_nt: TGTGCCAGCAGCTTAGTACAGGGGAGAGGGACGCAGTATTTT
v_call: TRBV19; d_call: -; clone_size: -; j_call: TRBJ2-6; cdr3_aa: CASSIGTLGANVLTF; cdr3_nt: TGTGCCAGTAGTATCGGGACTCTTGGGGCCAACGTCCTGACTTTC
v_call: TRBV29-1; d_call: TRBD1; clone_size: -; j_call: TRBJ2-2; cdr3_aa: CSARDRGNTGELFF; cdr3_nt: TGCAGCGCCCGGGACAGGGGAAACACCGGGGAGCTGTTTTTT
v_call: TRBV5-1; d_call: -; clone_size: -; j_call: TRBJ1-1; cdr3_aa: CASSFQGLNTEAFF; cdr3_nt: TGCGCCAGCAGCTTCCAGGGGTTGAACACTGAAGCTTTCTTT
v_call: TRBV28; d_call: -; clone_size: once; j_call: TRBJ2-3; cdr3_aa: CASSSFRGETDTQYF; cdr3_nt: TGTGCCAGCAGTTCTTTCAGGGGGGAGACAGATACGCAGTATTTT
v_call: TRBV5-1; d_call: TRBD2; clone_size: -; j_call: TRBJ2-1; cdr3_aa: CASTTSVTYPNEQFF; cdr3_nt: TGCGCCAGCACAACTAGCGTCACGTACCCCAATGAGCAGTTCTTC
v_call: TRBV18; d_call: TRBD1; clone_size: -; j_call: TRBJ2-4; cdr3_aa: CASKQGALAKNIQYF; cdr3_nt: TGTGCCAGCAAACAGGGGGCCCTAGCCAAAAACATTCAGTACTTC
v_call: TRBV20-1; d_call: -; clone_size: -; j_call: TRBJ1-4; cdr3_aa: CSALNEKLFF; cdr3_nt: TGCAGTGCCCTAAACGAAAAACTGTTTTTT
v_call: TRBV14; d_call: TRBD1; clone_size: -; j_call: TRBJ2-7; cdr3_aa: CASSQLTGTGPYEQYF; cdr3_nt: TGTGCCAGCAGCCAATTGACCGGGACAGGCCCCTACGAGCAGTACTTC
v_call: TRBV2; d_call: -; clone_size: -; j_call: TRBJ1-1; cdr3_aa: CASRDSMNTEAFF; cdr3_nt: TGTGCCAGCAGGGACAGTATGAACACTGAAGCTTTCTTT
v_call: TRBV28; d_call: -; clone_size: -; j_call: TRBJ2-5; cdr3_aa: CASSPRDWTFVETQYF; cdr3_nt: TGTGCCAGCAGCCCTAGGGACTGGACCTTTGTTGAGACCCAGTACTTC
v_call: TRBV4-3; d_call: -; clone_size: -; j_call: TRBJ2-3; cdr3_aa: CASSQGILGGDTQYF; cdr3_nt: TGCGCCAGCAGCCAAGGGATACTCGGAGGAGATACGCAGTATTTT
v_call: TRBV2; d_call: -; clone_size: -; j_call: TRBJ2-7; cdr3_aa: CASSETPSGQYF; cdr3_nt: TGTGCCAGCAGTGAGACCCCTTCTGGGCAGTACTTC
v_call: TRBV29-1; d_call: TRBD2; clone_size: -; j_call: TRBJ2-3; cdr3_aa: CSARGLAGDTQYF; cdr3_nt: TGCAGCGCGCGGGGACTAGCGGGAGATACGCAGTATTTT
v_call: TRBV2; d_call: -; clone_size: -; j_call: TRBJ1-5; cdr3_aa: CASSYIQGGNQPQHF; cdr3_nt: TGTGCCAGCAGTTACATTCAGGGAGGCAATCAGCCCCAGCATTTT
v_call: TRBV27; d_call: -; clone_size: -; j_call: TRBJ1-1; cdr3_aa: CASSLFRAGTEAFF; cdr3_nt: TGTGCCAGCAGTTTATTCAGGGCGGGCACTGAAGCTTTCTTT
v_call: TRBV14; d_call: -; clone_size: -; j_call: TRBJ1-3; cdr3_aa: CASSLRGPSSGNTIYF; cdr3_nt: TGTGCCAGCAGCCTACGAGGACCGAGCTCTGGAAACACCATATATTTT
v_call: TRBV5-1; d_call: -; clone_size: once; j_call: TRBJ1-2; cdr3_aa: CASSLGVVALNYGYTF; cdr3_nt: TGCGCCAGCAGCTTGGGGGTGGTGGCGCTTAACTATGGCTACACCTTC
v_call: TRBV14; d_call: -; clone_size: -; j_call: TRBJ2-5; cdr3_aa: CASSPRRGAGRKETQYF; cdr3_nt: TGTGCCAGCAGCCCCCGAAGAGGGGCAGGGCGTAAAGAGACCCAGTACTTC
v_call: TRBV4-1; d_call: -; clone_size: -; j_call: TRBJ1-3; cdr3_aa: CASSQVGASGNTIYF; cdr3_nt: TGCGCCAGCAGCCAAGTCGGCGCCTCTGGAAACACCATATATTTT
v_call: TRBV10-3; d_call: TRBD2; clone_size: -; j_call: TRBJ2-5; cdr3_aa: CAISEGLAGEETQYF; cdr3_nt: TGTGCCATCAGTGAGGGGCTAGCGGGAGAGGAGACCCAGTACTTC
v_call: TRBV7-9; d_call: -; clone_size: -; j_call: TRBJ2-5; cdr3_aa: CASRRRPETQYF; cdr3_nt: TGTGCCAGCAGGCGGCGGCCAGAGACCCAGTACTTC
v_call: TRBV5-4; d_call: TRBD2; clone_size: -; j_call: TRBJ2-3; cdr3_aa: CASSTGWSGKTDTQYF; cdr3_nt: TGTGCCAGCAGCACCGGGTGGAGCGGGAAAACAGATACGCAGTATTTT
v_call: TRBV10-3; d_call: TRBD1; clone_size: once; j_call: TRBJ1-2; cdr3_aa: CAISQGAGGYTF; cdr3_nt: TGTGCCATCAGCCAGGGGGCCGGGGGCTACACCTTC
v_call: TRBV28; d_call: TRBD1; clone_size: -; j_call: TRBJ2-2; cdr3_aa: CASSPGQGPGELFF; cdr3_nt: TGTGCCAGCAGCCCCGGACAGGGGCCCGGGGAGCTGTTTTTT
v_call: TRBV28; d_call: -; clone_size: -; j_call: TRBJ2-3; cdr3_aa: CASSLSTDTQYF; cdr3_nt: TGTGCCAGCAGCCTGAGCACAGATACGCAGTATTTT
v_call: TRBV15; d_call: -; clone_size: -; j_call: TRBJ2-3; cdr3_aa: CATSRTRSTDTQYF; cdr3_nt: TGTGCCACCAGCAGGACAAGAAGCACAGATACGCAGTATTTT
v_call: TRBV5-4; d_call: TRBD2; clone_size: -; j_call: TRBJ2-7; cdr3_aa: CASSATPLAAGAYEQYF; cdr3_nt: TGTGCCAGCAGCGCAACCCCACTAGCGGCGGGGGCCTACGAGCAGTACTTC
v_call: TRBV18; d_call: -; clone_size: -; j_call: TRBJ2-2; cdr3_aa: CASSPPSLGAGELFF; cdr3_nt: TGTGCCAGCTCACCACCGAGTCTCGGGGCCGGGGAGCTGTTTTTT
v_call: TRBV4-1; d_call: TRBD2; clone_size: -; j_call: TRBJ2-1; cdr3_aa: CASTSRGRDSEQFF; cdr3_nt: TGCGCCAGCACGTCGCGCGGGAGGGACTCTGAGCAGTTCTTC
v_call: TRBV7-2; d_call: -; clone_size: once; j_call: TRBJ1-1; cdr3_aa: CASSLDRNTEAFF; cdr3_nt: TGTGCCAGCAGCTTAGACCGGAACACTGAAGCTTTCTTT
v_call: TRBV7-2; d_call: -; clone_size: -; j_call: TRBJ2-2; cdr3_aa: CASTIRPGELFF; cdr3_nt: TGTGCCAGCACCATCCGCCCCGGGGAGCTGTTTTTT
v_call: TRBV10-2; d_call: TRBD1; clone_size: -; j_call: TRBJ2-3; cdr3_aa: CASGSRDRGPRRDTQYF; cdr3_nt: TGCGCCAGCGGGTCGCGGGACAGGGGGCCAAGGAGGGATACGCAGTATTTT
v_call: TRBV30; d_call: TRBD1; clone_size: -; j_call: TRBJ2-7; cdr3_aa: CAWAIRTGDEQYF; cdr3_nt: TGTGCCTGGGCCATCCGGACAGGGGACGAACAGTACTTC
v_call: TRBV5-5; d_call: -; clone_size: -; j_call: TRBJ1-5; cdr3_aa: CASSPGVNQPQHF; cdr3_nt: TGTGCCAGCAGCCCGGGGGTTAATCAGCCCCAGCATTTT
v_call: TRBV18; d_call: TRBD2; clone_size: -; j_call: TRBJ2-2; cdr3_aa: CASSRLGTSETGELFF; cdr3_nt: TGTGCCAGCTCCCGTTTAGGGACTAGCGAGACCGGGGAGCTGTTTTTT
v_call: TRBV4-3; d_call: -; clone_size: -; j_call: TRBJ1-4; cdr3_aa: CASSRRLSYNEKLFF; cdr3_nt: TGCGCCAGCAGCCGTAGACTTTCGTATAATGAAAAACTGTTTTTT
v_call: TRBV27; d_call: -; clone_size: -; j_call: TRBJ2-7; cdr3_aa: CASSSRRDGTYEQYF; cdr3_nt: TGTGCCAGCAGTTCTCGGCGAGACGGTACCTACGAGCAGTACTTC
v_call: TRBV11-1; d_call: -; clone_size: -; j_call: TRBJ2-5; cdr3_aa: CASSLAQETQYF; cdr3_nt: TGTGCCAGCAGCTTAGCGCAGGAGACCCAGTACTTC
v_call: TRBV9; d_call: -; clone_size: -; j_call: TRBJ1-5; cdr3_aa: CASSVGGQSNQPQHF; cdr3_nt: TGTGCCAGCAGCGTAGGGGGACAAAGCAATCAGCCCCAGCATTTT
v_call: TRBV29-1; d_call: TRBD1; clone_size: once; j_call: TRBJ2-7; cdr3_aa: CSVEGQGREQYF; cdr3_nt: TGCAGCGTTGAGGGACAGGGGAGGGAGCAGTACTTC
v_call: TRBV29-1; d_call: -; clone_size: -; j_call: TRBJ2-3; cdr3_aa: CSGKGDTDTQYF; cdr3_nt: TGCAGCGGAAAAGGGGACACAGATACGCAGTATTTT
v_call: TRBV28; d_call: -; clone_size: -; j_call: TRBJ1-2; cdr3_aa: CATPADRRANYGYTF; cdr3_nt: TGTGCCACCCCCGCGGACCGCCGAGCGAACTATGGCTACACCTTC